This TCR beta chain is drawn from a study of beta chain features in type 1 diabetes. Study-level background: Regarding age, gender and cell yields, patients proved similar to healthy donors.

Per germline, CDR1 LNHDA and CDR2 SQIVND (reference sequence). V lost 6 bases to trimming and J lost 0 bases, with 5 bases between them. CDR3 length: 12 residues. This clone was picked up a small number of times. Its matching antigen is unknown. Every isolated RNA sample was fully reverse transcribed, so sequencing captured expressed TCRB transcripts. Assay used: immunoSEQ multiplex PCR; TCRdb lists only in-frame clones, some missing. The sample lists roughly 300,000 clones, about 15% occurring once. Study-wide results and limits: In type 1 diabetes patients, VDJ junctions had fewer insertions; deletions at these junctions were more frequent. Healthy donors had naive, central memory and Treg TCRB repertoires that appeared less similar than those seen among patients.

Material: central memory CD4+ T cells from blood. The rearrangement joins TRBV19 to TRBJ1-1, with no clear D. The clonotype was recovered from a man between 25 and 39 years old in good health. CDR3 residues: CASRRVNTEAFF. The CDR3 nucleotides read TGTGCCAGTAGGCGAGTGAACACTGAAGCTTTCTTT.